These 10 T cell receptor beta chains were sequenced from one sample in a study of cytomegalovirus exposure and HLA in healthy donors. With 60 Vbeta and 13 Jbeta primers, the PCR was carried out. Using immunoSEQ multiplex PCR, the repertoire was profiled, and TCRdb retains in-frame clones only, with some absent. The data contain 150,000 to 200,000 clones, 60% to 80% of them singletons. The sequenced sample was PBMCs. Receptors were obtained from a female donor in good health and CMV-seronegative.

The CDR3 here is CASSNDREYSPLHF. The CDR3, as DNA: TGTGCCAGCAGCAACGACAGGGAGTATTCACCCCTCCACTTT. The V and J genes are TRBV4-2 and TRBJ1-6, with 7 positions matching TRBD1. The CDR3 runs 14 residues. Germline V CDR1 and CDR2: LGHNA, YNFKEQ. J was trimmed by 8 bases and V by 5 bases; bases with no gene match: 6.

There are a few counts of this clone. V and J are TRBV30 and TRBJ2-1, with D unclear. The ends were cut back, 0 bases at V and 9 bases at J, with 15 bases in the middle. CDR1 is GTSNPN, CDR2 SVGIG, per germline (reference sequence). The CDR3 is 14 amino acids. The CDR3 DNA sequence: TGTGCCTGGAGTGTACGAGCTAGTCAAGCTGAGCAGTTCTTC. This sequence encodes CAWSVRASQAEQFF.

This chain joins TRBV6-1 and TRBJ1-5; TRBD1 might be the D (6 bases). The germline V gene encodes CDR1 MNHNS and CDR2 SASEGT. CDR3 length: 17 residues. V was shortened by 0 bases and J by 5 bases, with 17 bases between the two germline ends. DNA for the CDR3: TGTGCCAGCAGTGAAGCTTGGGGGCCCTGGGGCCATCAGCCCCAGCATTTT. Its translation is CASSEAWGPWGHQPQHF.

CDR3 in amino acids: CASSLRPGKSTEAFF. The CDR3 DNA follows: TGTGCCAGCAGCTTACGGCCGGGAAAGAGCACTGAAGCTTTCTTT. V and J are TRBV7-2 and TRBJ1-1; D gene ambiguous. The germline CDR1 and CDR2 sequences are SGHTA and FQGNSA. This CDR3 contains 15 residues. V gave up 2 bases and J gave up 4 bases, with 14 bases separating them.

The CDR3 DNA follows: TGTGCCAGCAGCAAAGCCACGGTATGGTTGAGGGGCAATCAGCCCCAGCATTTT. This encodes CASSKATVWLRGNQPQHF. V and J are TRBV21-1 and TRBJ1-5. TRBV21-1 has pseudogene status. The CDR3 sequence is 18 residues long.

This clone is a singleton in its sample. The J gene is TRBJ1-2, the V gene TRBV18, with a weak D call TRBD1 (6 bases). Trimming took 3 bases from V and 2 from J, leaving 13 bases between them. The germline V gene has CDR1 KGHSH and CDR2 LQKENI. This CDR3 has 15 residues. The DNA of the CDR3 is TGTGCCAGCTCACCGACAGGCGGGCCAAACTATGGCTACACCTTC. Amino acid sequence: CASSPTGGPNYGYTF.

For the CDR3, the DNA is TGTGCCAGTTTCGGGACTCCCAAAAACATTCAGTACTTC. Translating gives CASFGTPKNIQYF. The chain is built from TRBV28 and TRBJ2-4; maybe TRBD2 (6 bases). CDR1 and CDR2 (germline): MDHEN, SYDVKM. CDR3 length equals 13 residues. Deletions cut 9 bases from V and 2 bases from J, with 11 bases between.

This chain uses TRBV28 with TRBJ2-1; 10 bases agree with TRBD2. J gave up 0 bases and V 5 bases, and 7 bases lay outside the gene matches. CDR1 MDHEN and CDR2 SYDVKM come from the germline V gene. The length of the CDR3 is 17 residues. This CDR3 is CASSQPSGSVSYNEQFF. Here the CDR3 DNA reads TGTGCCAGCAGTCAACCTAGCGGGAGTGTCTCCTACAATGAGCAGTTCTTC.

This sequence joins TRBV7-2 and TRBJ2-5; TRBD2 agrees at 13 bases. This CDR3 has 17 amino acids. Per the germline V gene, CDR1 is SGHTA and CDR2 is FQGNSA. J gave up 5 bases and V 3 bases, and 9 bases lay outside the gene matches. The CDR3 DNA sequence: TGTGCCAGCAGCTTGCGACTAGCGGGAGGCCCTCAGGAGACCCAGTACTTC. Translation gives CASSLRLAGGPQETQYF.

This clone was found a few times. This chain connects TRBV4-3 to TRBJ1-6; a weak D match, TRBD1 (5 bases). The V end lost 3 bases, the J end lost 10 bases, and 10 bases lay between the germline ends. This CDR3 spans 13 amino acids. Germline CDR1 LGHNA, CDR2 YSLEER. CDR3 protein: CASSQPGYSPLHF. The CDR3 DNA reads as TGCGCCAGCAGCCAGCCAGGGTACTCACCCCTCCACTTT.